This is a list of T cell receptor beta chains from one sample in a study of regulatory T cells in long-lasting Graves disease. One entry per CDR3 protein, called by TCRdb with MiXCR from the multiplex PCR reads. The data contain 550,000 to 700,000 distinct CDR3 sequences, 15% to 20% of them singletons. These data were also reused for a study on T cells in Graves' hyperthyroidism and ophthalmopathy.

The source was peripheral blood mononuclear cells (PBMCs), collected at new diagnosis, from a patient treated with antithyroid drugs. These receptors all come from a man between 18 and 35 years old with Graves disease. Both conserved end residues are part of each CDR3. D genes are given only for firm matches. Size is stated for part of the rows, as once, few or many counts, or as a class when the clone is expanded.

D	size	V	J	DNA	CDR3
-	many	TRBV28	TRBJ2-7	TGTGCCAGCTCTATGTTAGGGTACGAGCAGTACTTC	CASSMLGYEQYF
TRBD2	many	TRBV7-2	TRBJ2-5	TGTGCCAGCAGTTTAGGCGGGAGTGGGGAGACCCAGTACTTC	CASSLGGSGETQYF
TRBD1	many	TRBV6-2/TRBV6-3	TRBJ2-7	TGTGCCAGCAGTTACTTCGACAGGGGAGTGCACGAGCAGTACTTC	CASSYFDRGVHEQYF
-	many	TRBV20-1	TRBJ2-1	TGCAGTGGCCTCCGGTTTCCGAACAACAATGAGCAGTTCTTC	CSGLRFPNNNEQFF
-	many	TRBV6-2/TRBV6-3	TRBJ1-2	TGTGCCAGCAGTTACGGGGGGTTTGAGTATGGCTACACCTTC	CASSYGGFEYGYTF
TRBD1	-	TRBV11-2	TRBJ2-2	TGTGCCAGCAGCTTAGAGAGGGACAGTACCACCGGGGAGCTGTTTTTT	CASSLERDSTTGELFF
TRBD2	many	TRBV7-9	TRBJ2-1	TGTGCCAGCAGGGGGCTAGCGGGTTCCTACAATGAGCAGTTCTTC	CASRGLAGSYNEQFF
TRBD1	many	TRBV12-3/TRBV12-4	TRBJ1-1	TGTGCCAGCAGTAAGCCTAGGACAGGGGGCAAGGTAGACGTTGCTTTCTTT	CASSKPRTGGKVDVAFF
-	few	TRBV14	TRBJ2-1	TGTGCCAGCAGCCAGGGCTGGGTGGCCAATGAGCAGTTCTTC	CASSQGWVANEQFF
-	-	TRBV30	TRBJ1-2	TGTGCCTGGAGTGGCACGTCCCAGGGCTACACCTTC	CAWSGTSQGYTF
-	few	TRBV7-9	TRBJ1-1	TGTGCCAGCACCCCGAAACCCGACGGGGGCAAGAACACTGAAGCTTTCTTT	CASTPKPDGGKNTEAFF
-	-	TRBV27	TRBJ2-7	TGTGCCAGCAGGGGGCTAACCTACGAGCAGTACTTC	CASRGLTYEQYF
TRBD1	few	TRBV24-1	TRBJ2-3	TGTGCCACCAGCCCCGGGACAGGGGGCACAGATACGCAGTATTTT	CATSPGTGGTDTQYF
TRBD1	-	TRBV28	TRBJ2-3	TGTGCCAGCAGTTTCGGGGGACAGGGGGCAGTAGATACGCAGTATTTT	CASSFGGQGAVDTQYF
TRBD1	-	TRBV20-1	TRBJ2-1	TGCAGTGCCGATTTACCGGGACAGGCCTACAATGAGCAGTTCTTC	CSADLPGQAYNEQFF
TRBD1	many	TRBV5-1	TRBJ2-5	TGTGCCAGCAGCTACTACAGGGGCCAAGAGACCCAGTACTTC	CASSYYRGQETQYF
-	few	TRBV11-2	TRBJ2-7	TGTGCCAGCTCCTATCAGGGCGGCTACGAGCAGTACTTC	CASSYQGGYEQYF
-	-	TRBV5-6	TRBJ1-5	TGTGCCAGCAGCAGGTGGCGGGGGGATTCGCAGCCCCAGCATTTT	CASSRWRGDSQPQHF
-	few	TRBV27	TRBJ2-5	TGTGCCAGCAGTCCGATTCTGGCCTCACCCTTCCAAGAGACCCAGTACTTC	CASSPILASPFQETQYF
TRBD2	-	TRBV12-5	TRBJ2-3	TGTGCTAGTGGTTTGGGGGCTCTGGGAGGGTACCGCACAGATACGCAGTATTTT	CASGLGALGGYRTDTQYF
-	few	TRBV3-1	TRBJ2-7	TGTGCCAGCAGCCAACTACAGGGAGGTTCCTACGAGCAGTACTTC	CASSQLQGGSYEQYF
-	many	TRBV6-1	TRBJ1-1	TGTGCCAGCAGTACTGCTGACAGTATGAACACTGAAGCTTTCTTT	CASSTADSMNTEAFF
TRBD2	few	TRBV3-1	TRBJ2-1	TGTGCCAGCAGCCAAGGACTAGCGGGATCTGGGGAGCAGTTCTTC	CASSQGLAGSGEQFF
-	-	TRBV29-1	TRBJ1-5	TGCAGCGTTTCTCAGGGATCGAGCAATCAGCCCCAGCATTTT	CSVSQGSSNQPQHF
-	once	TRBV12-3/TRBV12-4	TRBJ1-5	TGTGCCAGCAGTTTTGGGCAGGACCCTTATAGCAGTCAGCCCCAGCATTTT	CASSFGQDPYSSQPQHF
-	many	TRBV6-1	TRBJ2-2	TGTGCCAGCAGGAGGGACACCAACACCGGGGAGCTGTTTTTT	CASRRDTNTGELFF
-	few	TRBV29-1	TRBJ2-7	TGCAGCGTTGAAAAGGCGGAGAATTACGAGCAGTACTTC	CSVEKAENYEQYF
TRBD2	many	TRBV12-3/TRBV12-4	TRBJ2-3	TGTGCCAGCAGCCTACGGCGGGAGGGTACTCCCCTTACGCAGTATTTT	CASSLRREGTPLTQYF
-	many	TRBV10-3	TRBJ2-3	TGTGCCATCAGTGGACTCGGCGGGGCAGATACGCAGTATTTT	CAISGLGGADTQYF
-	many	TRBV20-1	TRBJ2-1	TGCAGTGCTTACTCCCGCGGGGCGAATGAGCAGTTCTTC	CSAYSRGANEQFF
-	many	TRBV7-9	TRBJ2-7	TGTGCCAGCAGGAGGGGCAAGGACCTCGAGCAGTACTTC	CASRRGKDLEQYF
-	few	TRBV30	TRBJ2-4	TGTGCCTGGGAGTCTCGTGGGGCCAAAAACATTCAGTACTTC	CAWESRGAKNIQYF
-	many	TRBV20-1	TRBJ1-1	TGCAGTGCTCTCACGGGTGCTGAAGCTTTCTTT	CSALTGAEAFF
-	-	TRBV2	TRBJ1-2	TGTGCCAGCTTAGAGTTAGCAACTAACTATGGCTACACCTTC	CASLELATNYGYTF
TRBD1	many	TRBV27	TRBJ2-7	TGTGCCAGCAGTTTGTCCCCCGGGACAGGCATTTTTGAGCAGTACTTC	CASSLSPGTGIFEQYF
-	few	TRBV9	TRBJ2-7	TGTGCCAGCAGCCCACCCACCGGGAGAACCTACGAGCAGTACTTC	CASSPPTGRTYEQYF
-	many	TRBV3-1	TRBJ1-1	TGTGCCAGCAGCCAAGATCTTCGGGGAAACACTGAAGCTTTCTTT	CASSQDLRGNTEAFF
TRBD1	-	TRBV7-9	TRBJ1-4	TGTGCCAGCAGCCCACGGGGGACAGGAGGTGAAAAACTGTTTTTT	CASSPRGTGGEKLFF
-	many	TRBV3-1	TRBJ1-5	TGTGCCAGCAGCACCGGGTCCTTAAATCAGCCCCAGCATTTT	CASSTGSLNQPQHF
-	-	TRBV5-1	TRBJ1-2	TGCGCCAGCAGCTTTGCCGGGACCCCTGATAACTATGGCTACACCTTC	CASSFAGTPDNYGYTF
TRBD2	-	TRBV20-1	TRBJ2-1	TGCGACCGACTAGCGGGGTACAATGAGCAGTTCTTC	CDRLAGYNEQFF
-	many	TRBV20-1	TRBJ1-4	TGCAGTGCTAGAGGGGCAACTAATGAAAAACTGTTTTTT	CSARGATNEKLFF
-	many	TRBV12-5	TRBJ1-5	TGTGCTAGTGGTTTGCTCCAGGGAGGTATGGACAATCAGCCCCAGCATTTT	CASGLLQGGMDNQPQHF
TRBD2	-	TRBV7-8	TRBJ2-7	TGTGCCAGCAGCTCCCAAGCGGGAGGGCCGGTTCTATACGAGCAGTACTTC	CASSSQAGGPVLYEQYF
-	many	TRBV18	TRBJ2-7	TGTGCCAGCAGCAGGGGGGGCCTCTACGAGCAGTACTTC	CASSRGGLYEQYF
-	-	TRBV28	TRBJ1-2	TGTGCCAGCAGTTCCGGGGGTGGGGGCTATGGCTACACCTTC	CASSSGGGGYGYTF
-	many	TRBV20-1	TRBJ2-3	TGCAGTGCTAACCGAGGGATCCAAGGCACAGATACGCAGTATTTT	CSANRGIQGTDTQYF
TRBD1	many	TRBV2	TRBJ1-2	TGTGCCAGCAGCGTTGGACAGGGCTATGGCTACACCTTC	CASSVGQGYGYTF
-	many	TRBV28	TRBJ2-5	TGTGCCAGCAGTCACGACGCGGGTTTAGGGACAGAGACCCAGTACTTC	CASSHDAGLGTETQYF
TRBD1	-	TRBV9	TRBJ2-1	TGTGCCAGCAGCGACCAGGGGGACAATGAGCAGTTCTTC	CASSDQGDNEQFF
TRBD1	-	TRBV10-3	TRBJ2-7	TGTGCCATCAGAGCGGCTGTTGACAGGGATAACTACGAGCAGTACTTC	CAIRAAVDRDNYEQYF